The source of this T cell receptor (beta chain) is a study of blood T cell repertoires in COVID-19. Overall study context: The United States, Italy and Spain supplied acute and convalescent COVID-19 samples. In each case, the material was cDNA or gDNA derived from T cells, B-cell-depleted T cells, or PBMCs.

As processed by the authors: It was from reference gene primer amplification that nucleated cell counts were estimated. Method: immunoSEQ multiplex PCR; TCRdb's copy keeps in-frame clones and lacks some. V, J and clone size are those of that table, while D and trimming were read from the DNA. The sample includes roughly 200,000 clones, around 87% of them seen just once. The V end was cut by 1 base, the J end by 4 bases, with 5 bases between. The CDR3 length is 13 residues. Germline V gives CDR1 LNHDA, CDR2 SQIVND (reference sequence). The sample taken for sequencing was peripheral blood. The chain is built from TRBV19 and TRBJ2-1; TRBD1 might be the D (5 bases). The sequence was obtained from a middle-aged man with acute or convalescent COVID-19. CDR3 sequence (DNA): TGTGCCAGTAGTATAGGACAGTACAATGAGCAGTTCTTC. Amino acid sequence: CASSIGQYNEQFF. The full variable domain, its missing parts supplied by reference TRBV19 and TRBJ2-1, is DGGITQSPKYLFRKEGQNVTLSCEQNLNHDAMYWYRQDPGQGLRLIYYSQIVNDFQKGDIAEGYSVSREKKESFPLTVTSAQKNPTAFYLCASSIGQYNEQFFGPGTRLTVL.